These 32 T cell receptor beta chains came from one sample sequenced in a study of OX40 agonist ivuxolimab in advanced cancers. Here immunoSEQ multiplex PCR was the method, and the copy in TCRdb shows in-frame clones only, minus some. The data contain around 65,000 clones, approximately 91% of them seen just once; the ten biggest clones take up 0.25% to 0.3%. The sequencing used CD4+ or CD8+ T cells sorted from blood, collected in a trial of the OX40 agonist ivuxolimab. Receptors were obtained from an adult with an advanced solid tumor such as melanoma, head and neck, liver or kidney cancer.

The count of this clone is one. This chain uses TRBV30 with TRBJ2-7; the D call may be TRBD1 or TRBD2 (5 bases each). The germline V gene encodes CDR1 GTSNPN and CDR2 SVGIG (reference sequence). The CDR3 length is 14 residues. Trimming shortened V by 5 bases and J by 4 bases, and 18 bases separated the two germline ends. The CDR3: CAWEGLGGLYEQYF. CDR3 DNA sequence: TGTGCCTGGGAAGGACTTGGGGGATTATACGAGCAGTACTTC.

The V gene is TRBV4-1, the J gene TRBJ2-3; D not resolved. Looked up from germline, CDR1 is MGHRA and CDR2 is YSYEKL. The CDR3 totals 19 residues. V gave up 0 bases and J gave up 0 bases, with 19 bases separating them. CDR3 bases: TGCGCCAGCAGCCAAGACTTTCTTGGACCAATGGAGAGCACAGATACGCAGTATTTT. Translated, it gives CASSQDFLGPMESTDTQYF.

The chain recombines TRBV19 with TRBJ1-4; TRBD1 matches at 9 bases. CDR3 length: 16 residues. Germline V gene data show CDR1 as LNHDA and CDR2 as SQIVND (reference sequence). Trimming took 4 bases from V and 10 from J; bases not matched to a gene: 13. The CDR3 nucleotides read TGTGCCAGTAGTAGTGGGGGACAGGGTGTCATTGTAAAACTGTTTTTT. Its protein product is CASSSGGQGVIVKLFF.

V gene TRBV30 combines with J gene TRBJ1-2, with 8 bases matching TRBD1. With V trimmed by 0 bases and J by 8 bases, 8 bases remained unmatched. Germline loops: CDR1 GTSNPN, CDR2 SVGIG (reference sequence). CDR3 size: 14 residues. The CDR3 reads CAWSVRQGAFGYTF. The CDR3 nucleotides read TGTGCCTGGAGTGTAAGGCAGGGGGCGTTCGGCTACACCTTC. Based on the CDR3 plus reference TRBV30 and TRBJ1-2, the full variable domain is SQTIHQWPATLVQPVGSPLSLECTVEGTSNPNLYWYRQAAGRGLQLLFYSVGIGQISSEVPQNLSASRPQDRQFILSSKKLLLSDSGFYLCAWSVRQGAFGYTFGSGTRLTVV.

The chain's CDR3 is CASSSPRDSDSNQPQHF. Here the CDR3 DNA reads TGTGCCAGTAGTAGCCCCCGGGACTCTGATAGCAATCAGCCCCAGCATTTT. The J gene is TRBJ1-5, the V gene TRBV19; a possible D gene is TRBD1 (5 bases). The V gene's germline CDR1 is LNHDA and CDR2 SQIVND (reference sequence). This CDR3 has 17 amino acids. V was clipped by 4 bases and J by 0 bases, with 16 bases between them.

In its sample, this clone was seen once. The chain employs TRBV7-9 and TRBJ1-2, with a possible D match to TRBD1 (5 bases). CDR3 length: 16 amino acids. Germline V gene data show CDR1 as SEHNR and CDR2 as FQNEAQ (reference sequence). The germline V and J ends were trimmed by 2 bases and 1 base, with 14 bases remaining between them. CDR3 sequence (DNA): TGTGCCAGCAGCTTATTGGGGCAAGGGCGTAACTATGGCTACACCTTC. Protein sequence: CASSLLGQGRNYGYTF. The full variable domain, completed using reference TRBV7-9 and TRBJ1-2, is DTGVSQNPRHKITKRGQNVTFRCDPISEHNRLYWYRQTLGQGPEFLTYFQNEAQLEKSRLLSDRFSAERPKGSFSTLEIQRTEQGDSAMYLCASSLLGQGRNYGYTFGSGTRLTVV.

This chain uses TRBV5-1 with TRBJ2-1; D unclear. With 2 bases removed from V and 0 bases from J, the gap between germline ends came to 9 bases. The V gene's germline CDR1 is SGHRS and CDR2 YFSETQ. The length of the CDR3 is 15 residues. The CDR3 loop reads CASSFTRSSYNEQFF. CDR3 coding DNA: TGCGCCAGCAGCTTTACGCGGAGCTCCTACAATGAGCAGTTCTTC.

V and J are TRBV19 and TRBJ2-1; TRBD1 matches 8 bases. Unmatched junction bases numbered 9, after V lost 1 base and J lost 7 bases. CDR1 and CDR2 (germline): LNHDA, SQIVND (reference sequence). The CDR3 extends over 16 amino acids. The chain's CDR3 is CASSIAAGQGNNEQFF. The DNA for the CDR3 is TGTGCCAGTAGTATAGCCGCCGGACAGGGAAATAATGAGCAGTTCTTC.

This clone is a singleton in its sample. V is TRBV11-2 and J is TRBJ2-1; 7 bases fit TRBD2. The V segment lost 0 bases and the J segment 2 bases; nucleotides outside the gene matches: 10. Germline assignment: CDR1 SGHAT and CDR2 FQNNGV. The CDR3 is 18 amino acids. CDR3 amino acids: CASSLERRTAGTYNEQFF. As DNA, the CDR3 is TGTGCCAGCAGCTTAGAGCGGCGTACAGCGGGAACCTACAATGAGCAGTTCTTC.

The V and J genes are TRBV5-1 and TRBJ1-1; possible D gene TRBD1, 6 bases. The germline CDR1 and CDR2 sequences are SGHRS and YFSETQ. Trimming pared 2 bases from V and 5 bases from J, leaving 16 bases between. This CDR3 comprises 15 residues. CDR3 sequence reads: CASSLGGLIGTEAFF. DNA for the CDR3: TGCGCCAGCAGCTTAGGGGGGCTGATAGGGACTGAAGCTTTCTTT.

The V and J genes are TRBV9 and TRBJ2-1; either TRBD1 or TRBD2 may supply D (5 bases each). This CDR3 has 15 residues. The V end lost 0 bases, the J end lost 9 bases, and 16 bases lay between the germline ends. The germline V gene has CDR1 SGDLS and CDR2 YYNGEE. The CDR3 loop is CASSVGWGMGAEQFF. The CDR3 nucleotides are TGTGCCAGCAGCGTAGGCTGGGGGATGGGTGCTGAGCAGTTCTTC.

Details on this clone: At one of its ends the junction is not consistent with the germline gene, which may arise from a read error. The rearrangement links TRBV2 to TRBJ1-5; D unclear. The CDR3 runs 14 residues. Germline V gives CDR1 SNHLY, CDR2 FYNNEI. DNA for the CDR3: TGTGCCAGCAATGAAAGGAGTAGCAATCAGCCCCAGCATTTT. Translation: CASNERSSNQPQHF.

The chain is built from TRBV9 and TRBJ2-7; 9 nucleotides line up with TRBD1. There are 15 residues in the CDR3. Germline CDR1 is SGDLS and CDR2 is YYNGEE. Trimming at V came to 4 bases and at J to 2 bases, leaving 7 bases not matched to a gene. The CDR3 DNA reads as TGTGCCAGCAGCCCTCGGACAGGGGTGGCCTACGAGCAGTACTTC. It encodes CASSPRTGVAYEQYF.

The chain links TRBV6-5 to TRBJ1-5; the match to TRBD1 covers 7 bases. V gave up 6 bases and J gave up 7 bases; unmatched junction bases: 6. Germline V gene sequence: CDR1 MNHEY, CDR2 SVGAGI. The CDR3 spans 13 residues. As DNA, the CDR3 is TGTGCCAGCAGCCCGACAGGGAACCAGCCCCAGCATTTT. Amino acids: CASSPTGNQPQHF.

This rearrangement joins TRBV11-1 to TRBJ2-2; a weak D match, TRBD1 (5 bases). This CDR3 region has 14 residues. Looked up from germline, CDR1 is SGHAT and CDR2 is FQDESV (reference sequence). The V end was cut by 5 bases, the J end by 7 bases, with 14 bases between. The DNA for the CDR3 is TGTGCCAGCAGCCCGGATCAGGGTCACGGGGAGCTGTTTTTT. Translation gives CASSPDQGHGELFF.

V is TRBV27 and J is TRBJ2-1; D unclear. V was cut by 5 bases and J by 5 bases, with 19 bases left in between. This CDR3 has 16 amino acids. From germline, CDR1 is MNHEY and CDR2 SMNVEV (reference sequence). CDR3: CASSTSRTGGHNEQFF. The CDR3 DNA sequence: TGTGCCAGCAGTACCTCTAGGACGGGTGGGCACAATGAGCAGTTCTTC.

This clone was counted only a few times. The chain links TRBV2 to TRBJ1-2, with D perhaps TRBD1 (6 bases). Germline V gene data show CDR1 as SNHLY and CDR2 as FYNNEI. This CDR3 region has 13 residues. V was shortened by 1 base and J by 9 bases, with 12 bases between the two germline ends. This CDR3 reads CASSEESGGSYTF. For the CDR3, the DNA is TGTGCCAGCAGTGAAGAATCTGGGGGCAGCTACACCTTC.

CDR3 bases: TGTGCCAGTAAAATCGCAGGGGAGGTCTTCGGCACCATATATTTT. As protein: CASKIAGEVFGTIYF. This chain links TRBV19 with TRBJ1-3; the D gene is possibly TRBD1 (6 bases). Trimming removed 7 bases at V and 9 bases at J, with 22 bases between. CDR3 length equals 15 residues. Germline loops: CDR1 LNHDA, CDR2 SQIVND (reference sequence). The full variable domain, rest sourced from reference TRBV19 and TRBJ1-3, is DGGITQSPKYLFRKEGQNVTLSCEQNLNHDAMYWYRQDPGQGLRLIYYSQIVNDFQKGDIAEGYSVSREKKESFPLTVTSAQKNPTAFYLCASKIAGEVFGTIYFGEGSWLTVV.

The J gene is TRBJ1-4, the V gene TRBV25-1, with TRBD1 identical over 7 bases. Germline-derived CDR1 and CDR2 are MGHDK and SYGVNS. V lost 7 bases to trimming and J lost 8 bases; unmatched junction nucleotides: 4. The CDR3 totals 12 residues. The CDR3 DNA reads TGTGCCAGCACAGGGGGAGGGGAAAAACTGTTTTTT. It translates to CASTGGGEKLFF.

This clone was seen a single time. This sequence joins TRBV27 and TRBJ2-1; no clear D gene. Trimming took 3 bases from V and 4 from J, leaving 10 bases between them. Germline-derived CDR1 and CDR2 are MNHEY and SMNVEV (reference sequence). This CDR3 spans 14 amino acids. Here the CDR3 reads CASSFPPGYNEQFF. CDR3 in DNA: TGTGCCAGCAGTTTCCCCCCTGGGTACAATGAGCAGTTCTTC.

This sequence joins TRBV6-5 and TRBJ1-1; D remains unclear. The V and J ends lost 4 bases and 4 bases respectively, with 16 bases between them. Germline-derived CDR1 and CDR2 are MNHEY and SVGAGI. The CDR3 has 15 amino acids. CDR3 amino acids: CASSSSDGLGTEAFF. The CDR3 DNA reads TGTGCCAGCAGTTCCTCGGACGGCCTCGGCACTGAAGCTTTCTTT.

The CDR3 loop is CASSLGQVGGEQYF. CDR3 in DNA: TGCGCCAGCAGCTTAGGACAGGTAGGGGGCGAGCAGTACTTC. V usage is TRBV5-1 and J usage is TRBJ2-7, with 7 bases fitting TRBD1. There are 14 residues in the CDR3. Germline values: CDR1 SGHRS, CDR2 YFSETQ. J was trimmed by 6 bases and V by 2 bases; bases with no gene match: 8.

The rearrangement joins TRBV12-5 to TRBJ2-3; 11 bases align to TRBD2. This CDR3 comprises 19 residues. With V trimmed by 5 bases and J by 0 bases, 13 bases remained unmatched. Per the germline V gene, CDR1 is LGHNT and CDR2 is FRNRAP. This CDR3 reads CASGNQIGTSGSSTDTQYF. Written as DNA, the CDR3 is TGTGCTAGTGGTAACCAAATAGGGACTAGCGGTTCTAGCACAGATACGCAGTATTTT.

V is TRBV30 and J is TRBJ2-5; TRBD2 matches 7 bases. Trimming cost V 4 bases and J 2 bases; bases outside gene matches: 7. CDR3 length: 14 residues. Germline assignment: CDR1 GTSNPN and CDR2 SVGIG (reference sequence). The CDR3 is CAWTRRAGQETQYF. In nucleotides, the CDR3 is TGTGCCTGGACTCGGAGAGCGGGGCAAGAGACCCAGTACTTC.

The genes are TRBV6-5 and TRBJ2-7; TRBD1 aligns across 8 bases. The V and J ends lost 2 bases and 6 bases, in that order; junction bases with no gene match: 6. This CDR3 region has 14 residues. CDR1 MNHEY and CDR2 SVGAGI come from the germline V gene. The CDR3 sequence: CASSYRTGSAEQYF. CDR3 bases: TGTGCCAGCAGTTACAGGACAGGGTCGGCCGAGCAGTACTTC.

This chain connects TRBV11-3 to TRBJ2-2; no definite D call. Germline values: CDR1 SGHNT, CDR2 YENEEA. CDR3 length: 13 amino acids. V was clipped by 1 base and J by 7 bases, with 7 bases between them. The CDR3 is CASSLVAHGELFF. CDR3 sequence (DNA): TGTGCCAGCAGCTTAGTGGCGCACGGGGAGCTGTTTTTT.

The chain joins TRBV15 to TRBJ1-1; the match to TRBD1 covers 7 bases. After removal of 0 bases from V and 4 bases from J, the junction contained 2 bases not matched to a gene. CDR1 is LNHNV and CDR2 is YYDKDF in the germline V gene (reference sequence). This CDR3 is 14 amino acids long. The CDR3 nucleotides read TGTGCCACCAGCAGAGATCAGGGGGGCACTGAAGCTTTCTTT. Its translation: CATSRDQGGTEAFF.

The chain recombines TRBV4-1 with TRBJ1-4, with a tentative D call TRBD1 (5 bases). The germline V gene encodes CDR1 MGHRA and CDR2 YSYEKL. The germline V and J ends were trimmed by 6 bases and 8 bases, with 16 bases remaining between them. The CDR3 length is 14 residues. The CDR3 sequence: CASRRVGAGEKLFF. CDR3 DNA: TGCGCCAGCAGGAGGGTCGGGGCAGGGGAAAAACTGTTTTTT.

The rearrangement uses TRBV5-1 and TRBJ1-1; D not certain. The CDR3 is 14 amino acids. Per germline, CDR1 SGHRS and CDR2 YFSETQ. The V and J ends lost 5 bases and 0 bases respectively, with 11 bases between them. For the CDR3, the DNA is TGCGCCAGCAGGGTCAGCGTAATGAACACTGAAGCTTTCTTT. As protein: CASRVSVMNTEAFF.

The chain carries TRBV5-4 and TRBJ2-3; 8 bases are a match to TRBD2. Trimming at V came to 0 bases and at J to 2 bases, leaving 8 bases not matched to a gene. There are 17 residues in the CDR3. The germline CDR1 and CDR2 sequences are SGHNT and YYREEE (reference sequence). CDR3 bases: TGTGCCAGCAGCTTGGGTCCTAGCGGGTCCCCCACAGATACGCAGTATTTT. Its translation is CASSLGPSGSPTDTQYF.

The chain uses TRBV4-2 and TRBJ1-5; unclear D gene. The CDR3 contains 16 residues. V was pared by 4 bases and J by 0 bases, with 13 bases between. Looked up from germline, CDR1 is LGHNA and CDR2 is YNFKEQ. The CDR3 DNA is TGTGCCAGCAGCCGGGTTAGAGCCGATAGCAATCAGCCCCAGCATTTT. Translating gives CASSRVRADSNQPQHF.

The rearrangement uses TRBV11-2 and TRBJ2-7, with TRBD2 as a possible D gene (6 bases). Deletions cut 3 bases from V and 6 bases from J, with 27 bases between. Germline V gene lookup returns CDR1 SGHAT and CDR2 FQNNGV. The CDR3 covers 18 residues. Here the CDR3 reads CASSFQTVWGSGAGEQYF. The CDR3 nucleotides read TGTGCCAGCAGCTTCCAGACCGTTTGGGGGTCGGGAGCGGGCGAGCAGTACTTC.